The present T cell receptor beta chain was sequenced within a study of cytomegalovirus exposure and HLA in healthy donors. A word on this clone: Its target is not known.

The primer mix had 60 Vbeta and 13 Jbeta primers. The assay was immunoSEQ multiplex PCR, and TCRdb's table has in-frame clones only and misses some. In the table there are about 200,000 clones, 75% to 90% of which are singletons. Study outcomes and limitations: The presence/absence work took it that sequencing depth was about the same across donors.

This sequence was found in a woman aged 25 to 39 in good health and CMV-seronegative. The sequenced material came from PBMCs.

CDR3 sequence (DNA): TGTGCCAGCAGAGCCAATAGCGGGGGACAAGAGACCCAGTACTTC. Amino acid sequence: CASRANSGGQETQYF. J is TRBJ2-5 and V is TRBV2; TRBD2 agrees at 9 bases. Germline V gene sequence: CDR1 SNHLY, CDR2 FYNNEI. The CDR3 has 15 residues. Unmatched junction bases numbered 7, after V lost 6 bases and J lost 2 bases.